These T cell receptor beta chains were read from a single sample in a study of blood T cell repertoires in COVID-19. Assay used: immunoSEQ multiplex PCR; TCRdb lists only in-frame clones, some missing. The data hold some 140,000 clones, with 84% observed a single time. The sequenced sample consisted of peripheral blood. These receptors all stem from a human donor in a cohort sampled during active COVID-19. The CDR3 runs from the conserved cysteine through the conserved F or W. D genes are given only for firm matches.

j_gene | v_gene | d_gene | CDR3aa | CDR3nt
TRBJ1-1 | TRBV7-8 | TRBD1 | CASSPAQGAPGAFF | TGTGCCAGCAGTCCCGCACAGGGGGCGCCGGGGGCTTTCTTT
TRBJ2-5 | TRBV18 | TRBD2 | CASSPRAGGLETQYF | TGTGCCAGCTCACCACGTGCGGGGGGGCTGGAGACCCAGTACTTC
TRBJ2-7 | TRBV2 | - | CASSPLNEQYF | TGTGCCAGCAGCCCCCTAAACGAGCAGTACTTC
TRBJ2-3 | TRBV10-2 | - | CASGELSTDTQYF | TGCGCCAGTGGGGAGTTGAGCACAGATACGCAGTATTTT
TRBJ1-2 | TRBV4-1 | - | CASSQDRTGTMTITYGYTF | TGCGCCAGCAGCCAAGACCGCACAGGGACCATGACTATTACCTATGGCTACACCTTC
TRBJ1-1 | TRBV3-1/TRBV3-2 | TRBD1 | CASSLRGRNTEAFF | TGTGCCAGCAGCCTGAGGGGGCGCAACACTGAAGCTTTCTTT
TRBJ2-7 | TRBV2 | - | CASSPAGVYEQYF | TGTGCCAGCAGCCCCGCCGGGGTCTACGAGCAGTACTTC
TRBJ2-7 | TRBV15 | TRBD1 | CATSVKTGPTYEQYF | TGTGCCACCAGCGTAAAGACAGGGCCTACCTACGAGCAGTACTTC
TRBJ2-2 | TRBV3-1/TRBV3-2 | - | CASSQDLGLAPTGELFF | TGTGCCAGCAGCCAAGATCTTGGGCTAGCGCCCACCGGGGAGCTGTTTTTT
TRBJ2-3 | TRBV19 | TRBD1 | CASSVTGTGNADTQYF | TGTGCCAGTAGTGTGACCGGGACAGGGAACGCAGATACGCAGTATTTT
TRBJ2-3 | TRBV24-1 | - | CATSQLPADTQYF | TGTGCCACCAGTCAACTACCGGCAGATACGCAGTATTTT
TRBJ1-2 | TRBV7-9 | - | CASSVGEGYGYTF | TGTGCCAGCAGCGTGGGGGAGGGCTATGGCTACACCTTC
TRBJ1-4 | TRBV11-2 | TRBD1 | CASSSYRGEKLFF | TGTGCCAGCAGCTCGTACAGGGGGGAAAAACTGTTTTTT
TRBJ1-4 | TRBV6-2/TRBV6-3 | - | CASSPGVGKLFF | TGTGCCAGCAGCCCAGGGGTTGGAAAACTGTTTTTT